This TCR beta chain appears in the sequencing data of a study of T cell responses to AZD1222 COVID-19 vaccine. Study-level results: At baseline, just five to seven AZD1222 recipients tested seropositive. Unmutated variant regions reportedly attract nearly half of all spike-specific TCRs.

V was cut by 3 bases and J by 0 bases, with 11 bases left in between. This CDR3 comprises 15 residues. CDR1 and CDR2 from the germline V gene are KGHSH and LQKENI. The data were produced by immunoSEQ multiplex PCR, yet TCRdb's version contains in-frame clones alone and is incomplete. This table has about 150,000 clones, 87% appearing once. Concerning this clone itself: Antigen specificity is unknown.

Both about-4-week and about-12-week second-dose recipients were combined. The V call is TRBV18, the J call TRBJ1-1; no reliable D call. The specimen comprised peripheral blood, sampled 28 days after the second AZD1222 dose. The sequence was obtained from an adult who received the AZD1222 COVID-19 vaccine. CDR3 nucleotides: TGTGCCAGCTCACCGCCCGGCAGCCTGAACACTGAAGCTTTCTTT. It specifies CASSPPGSLNTEAFF.